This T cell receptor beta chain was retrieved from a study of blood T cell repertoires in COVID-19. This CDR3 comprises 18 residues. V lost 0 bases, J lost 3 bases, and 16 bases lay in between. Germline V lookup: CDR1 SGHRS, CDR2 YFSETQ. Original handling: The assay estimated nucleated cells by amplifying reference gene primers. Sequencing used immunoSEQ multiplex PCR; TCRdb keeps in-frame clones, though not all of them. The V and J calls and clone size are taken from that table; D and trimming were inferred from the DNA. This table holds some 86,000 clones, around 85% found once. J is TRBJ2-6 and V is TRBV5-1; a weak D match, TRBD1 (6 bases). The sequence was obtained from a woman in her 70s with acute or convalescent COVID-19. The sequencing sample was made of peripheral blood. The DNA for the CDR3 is TGCGCCAGCAGCTTGGTTTCGCTGGCAGGGGTTGGGGCCAACGTCCTGACTTTC. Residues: CASSLVSLAGVGANVLTF.